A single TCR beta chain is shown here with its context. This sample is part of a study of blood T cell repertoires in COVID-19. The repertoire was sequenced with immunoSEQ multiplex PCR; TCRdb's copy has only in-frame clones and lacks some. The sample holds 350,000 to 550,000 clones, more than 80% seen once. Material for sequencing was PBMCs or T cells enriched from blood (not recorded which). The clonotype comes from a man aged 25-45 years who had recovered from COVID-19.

CDR3 in DNA: TGTGCCACCAGTGCCAGAGGTCATAGCAATCAGCCCCAGCATTTT. This codes for CATSARGHSNQPQHF. This chain uses TRBV24-1 with TRBJ1-5; D is ambiguous. From germline, CDR1 is KGHDR and CDR2 SFDVKD. The CDR3 length is 15 residues. Trimming shortened V by 5 bases and J by 0 bases, and 10 bases separated the two germline ends.